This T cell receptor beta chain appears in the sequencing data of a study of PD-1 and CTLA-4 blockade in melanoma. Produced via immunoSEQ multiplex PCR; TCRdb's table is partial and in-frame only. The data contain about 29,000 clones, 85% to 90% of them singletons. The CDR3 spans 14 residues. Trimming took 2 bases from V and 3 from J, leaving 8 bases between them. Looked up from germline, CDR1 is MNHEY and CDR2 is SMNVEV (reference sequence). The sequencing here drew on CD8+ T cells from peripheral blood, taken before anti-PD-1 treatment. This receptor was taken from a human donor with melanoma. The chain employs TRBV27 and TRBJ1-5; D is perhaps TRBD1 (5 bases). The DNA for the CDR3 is TGTGCCAGCAGTTTACAGGGCACCAATCAGCCCCAGCATTTT. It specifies CASSLQGTNQPQHF.